The 10 T cell receptor beta chains in this list originate from one sample, sequenced in a study of molecular identifiers for immune sequencing clone quantification. One entry per CDR3 protein results from TCRdb running MiXCR on the PCR reads. The sample consists of about 97,000 distinct CDR3 sequences, 20% to 25% of them appearing once. The specimen was naive CD8+ T cells from blood, with Jurkat cell RNA spiked in. The subset here: FACS-sorted CD8+CD4-CCR7+CD45RA+ naive T cells. Receptors were obtained from a human donor in good health. Some libraries in this study had Jurkat cell RNA spiked in.

This clonotype was recorded many times. The chain carries TRBV5-5 and TRBJ2-7; D is unclear. CDR3 length: 13 amino acids. Trimming left V 4 bases short and J 3 bases short, with 11 bases between. From germline, CDR1 is SGHKS and CDR2 YYEKEE (reference sequence). Here the CDR3 DNA reads TGTGCCAGCAGCCTCTCCGATGGCTACGAGCAGTACTTC. Encoded protein: CASSLSDGYEQYF.

In this sample, this clonotype turned up a few times. The chain has TRBV10-3 and TRBJ1-2; the match to TRBD1 covers 9 bases. The germline V gene encodes CDR1 ENHRY and CDR2 SYGVKD. Trimming cost V 0 bases and J 6 bases; bases outside gene matches: 2. This CDR3 spans 14 amino acids. This CDR3 reads CAISESTGGDGYTF. The DNA of the CDR3 is TGTGCCATCAGTGAGTCGACAGGGGGTGATGGCTACACCTTC.

This clonotype was picked up one time. The chain carries TRBV28 and TRBJ2-1; D gene ambiguous. The CDR3 runs 15 residues. Deletions cut 7 bases from V and 3 bases from J, with 16 bases between. Germline-derived CDR1 and CDR2 are MDHEN and SYDVKM. The CDR3 loop is CASNLKRVIYNEQFF. For the CDR3, the DNA is TGTGCCAGCAATCTTAAGCGTGTGATCTACAATGAGCAGTTCTTC.

This clonotype was detected only a few times. This rearrangement joins TRBV6-5 to TRBJ2-1; D tentatively fits TRBD1 or TRBD2 (5 bases each). The ends were cut back, 4 bases at V and 5 bases at J, with 18 bases in the middle. This CDR3 comprises 16 residues. Germline CDR1 reads MNHEY; CDR2 reads SVGAGI. The CDR3 sequence: CASSFSAGTVNNEQFF. The CDR3 nucleotides read TGTGCCAGCAGTTTTTCCGCAGGGACCGTGAACAATGAGCAGTTCTTC.

This clonotype was observed at least ten times. CDR3 sequence reads: CSAGVDEQFF. The CDR3 DNA is TGCAGCGCTGGGGTCGATGAGCAGTTCTTC. The chain has TRBV29-1 and TRBJ2-1; D is ambiguous. V lost 7 bases to trimming and J lost 8 bases, with 9 bases between them. The length of the CDR3 is 10 residues. The V gene's germline CDR1 is SQVTM and CDR2 ANQGSEA.

This clonotype has at least ten counts. The rearrangement uses TRBV7-7 and TRBJ2-5; 11 bases fit TRBD2. In germline, CDR1 is SSHAT, CDR2 FNYEAQ (reference sequence). CDR3 length: 14 residues. Trimming at V came to 5 bases and at J to 3 bases, leaving 2 bases not matched to a gene. For the CDR3, the DNA is TGTGCCAGCAGCCCTAGCGGGGGGAAAGAGACCCAGTACTTC. Translation gives CASSPSGGKETQYF.

This clonotype was counted ten times or more. J is TRBJ2-7 and V is TRBV6-2 or TRBV6-3; unclear D gene. The V gene's germline CDR1 is MNHEY and CDR2 SVGEGT. The V end was cut by 6 bases, the J end by 3 bases, with 15 bases between. The CDR3 is 14 amino acids. CDR3 DNA sequence: TGTGCCAGCAGCAGACTCCAACCATACTACGAGCAGTACTTC. This sequence encodes CASSRLQPYYEQYF.

This CDR3 is CASRRLAGGDNEQFF. CDR3 coding DNA: TGTGCCAGCAGAAGACTAGCGGGAGGGGACAATGAGCAGTTCTTC. This chain joins TRBV12-3 or TRBV12-4 and TRBJ2-1; TRBD2 aligns across 14 bases. With 6 bases clipped from V and 5 bases from J, the junction kept 3 bases outside the gene matches. This CDR3 is 15 amino acids long.

There are many counts of this clonotype. The chain couples TRBV5-1 to TRBJ2-3; no clear D. The CDR3 contains 11 residues. Germline V lookup: CDR1 SGHRS, CDR2 YFSETQ. Trimming took off 2 bases at V and 4 bases at J, with 2 bases between the two ends. The CDR3 loop reads CASSFADTQYF. CDR3 sequence (DNA): TGCGCCAGCAGCTTCGCAGATACGCAGTATTTT. Filled out from reference TRBV5-1 and TRBJ2-3, the complete variable domain reads KAGVTQTPRYLIKTRGQQVTLSCSPISGHRSVSWYQQTPGQGLQFLFEYFSETQRNKGNFPGRFSGRQFSNSRSEMNVSTLELGDSALYLCASSFADTQYFGPGTRLTVL.

This clonotype was recorded a few times. V usage is TRBV11-2 and J usage is TRBJ2-7, with a weak D call TRBD2 (6 bases). The CDR3 loop spans 16 amino acids. Trimming pared 6 bases from V and 1 base from J, leaving 19 bases between. Germline CDR1 is SGHAT and CDR2 is FQNNGV. The CDR3: CASRSPGGNKSYEQYF. CDR3 bases: TGTGCCAGCAGGTCCCCCGGGGGAAATAAATCCTACGAGCAGTACTTC.